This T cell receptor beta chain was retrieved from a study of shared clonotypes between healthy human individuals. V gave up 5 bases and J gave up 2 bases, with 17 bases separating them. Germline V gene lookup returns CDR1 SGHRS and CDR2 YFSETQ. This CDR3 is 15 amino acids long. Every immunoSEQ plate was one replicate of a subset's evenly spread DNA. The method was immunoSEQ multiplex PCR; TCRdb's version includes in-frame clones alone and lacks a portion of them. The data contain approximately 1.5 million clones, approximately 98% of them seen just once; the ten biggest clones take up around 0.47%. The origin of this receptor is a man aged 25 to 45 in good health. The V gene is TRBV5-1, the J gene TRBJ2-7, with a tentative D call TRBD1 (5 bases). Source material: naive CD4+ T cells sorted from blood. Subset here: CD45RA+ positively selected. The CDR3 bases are TGCGCCAGCAGACAACAAGGGGTCCTGCCCTACGAGCAGTACTTC. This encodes CASRQQGVLPYEQYF.